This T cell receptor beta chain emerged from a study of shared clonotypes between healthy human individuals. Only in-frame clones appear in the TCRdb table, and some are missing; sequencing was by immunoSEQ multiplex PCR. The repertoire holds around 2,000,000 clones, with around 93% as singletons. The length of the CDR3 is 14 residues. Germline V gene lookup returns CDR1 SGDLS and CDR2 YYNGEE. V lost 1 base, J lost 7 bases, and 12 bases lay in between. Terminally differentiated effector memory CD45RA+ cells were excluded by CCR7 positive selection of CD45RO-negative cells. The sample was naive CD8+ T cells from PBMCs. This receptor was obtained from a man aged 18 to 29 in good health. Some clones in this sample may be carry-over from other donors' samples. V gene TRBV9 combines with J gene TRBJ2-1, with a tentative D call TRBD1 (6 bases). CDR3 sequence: CASSVNRVSNEQFF. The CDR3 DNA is TGTGCCAGCAGCGTAAACAGGGTTTCGAATGAGCAGTTCTTC.